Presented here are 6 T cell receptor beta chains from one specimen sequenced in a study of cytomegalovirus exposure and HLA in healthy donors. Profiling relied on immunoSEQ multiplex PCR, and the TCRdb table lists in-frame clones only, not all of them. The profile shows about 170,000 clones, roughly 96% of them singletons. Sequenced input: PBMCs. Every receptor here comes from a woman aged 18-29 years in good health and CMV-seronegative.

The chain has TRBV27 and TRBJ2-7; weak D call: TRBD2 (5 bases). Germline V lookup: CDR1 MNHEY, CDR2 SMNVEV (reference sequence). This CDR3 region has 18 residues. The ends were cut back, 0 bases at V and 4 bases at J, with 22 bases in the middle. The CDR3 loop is CASSLSIKDGVLAYEQYF. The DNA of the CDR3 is TGTGCCAGCAGTTTATCGATAAAAGACGGGGTTCTTGCGTACGAGCAGTACTTC.

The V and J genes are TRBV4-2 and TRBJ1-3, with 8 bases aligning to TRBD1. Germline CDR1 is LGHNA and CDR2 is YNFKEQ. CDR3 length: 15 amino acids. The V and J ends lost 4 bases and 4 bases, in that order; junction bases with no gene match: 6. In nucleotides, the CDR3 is TGTGCCAGCAGCCCGGACAGGGCCTCAGGAAACACCATATATTTT. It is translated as CASSPDRASGNTIYF.

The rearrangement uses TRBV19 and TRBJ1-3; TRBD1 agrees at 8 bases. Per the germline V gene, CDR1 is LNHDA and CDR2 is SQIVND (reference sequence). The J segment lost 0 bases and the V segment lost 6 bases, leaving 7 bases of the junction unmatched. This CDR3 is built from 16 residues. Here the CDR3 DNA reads TGTGCCAGTAGCCAGACAGGGGAGAACTCTGGAAACACCATATATTTT. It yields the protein CASSQTGENSGNTIYF.

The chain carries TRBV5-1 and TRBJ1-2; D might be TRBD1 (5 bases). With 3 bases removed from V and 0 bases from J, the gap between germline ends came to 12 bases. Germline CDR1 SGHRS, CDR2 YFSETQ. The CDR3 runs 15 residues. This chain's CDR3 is CASSYWAGSNYGYTF. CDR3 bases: TGCGCCAGCAGCTACTGGGCAGGGTCTAACTATGGCTACACCTTC.

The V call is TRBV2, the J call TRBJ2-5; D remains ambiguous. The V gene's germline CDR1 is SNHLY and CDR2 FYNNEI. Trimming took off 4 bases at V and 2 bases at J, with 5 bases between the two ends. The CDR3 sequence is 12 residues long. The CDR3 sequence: CASSARQETQYF. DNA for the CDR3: TGTGCCAGCAGTGCTAGGCAAGAGACCCAGTACTTC.

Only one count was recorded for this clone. The CDR3 loop reads CATFDFPGQGTYEQYF. In nucleotides, the CDR3 is TGTGCCACCTTCGACTTTCCGGGACAGGGAACCTACGAGCAGTACTTC. This chain joins TRBV7-9 and TRBJ2-7, with TRBD1 identical over 9 bases. Unmatched junction bases numbered 15, after V lost 10 bases and J lost 2 bases. Per germline, CDR1 SEHNR and CDR2 FQNEAQ (reference sequence). This CDR3 contains 16 residues. The entire variable domain, with the rest obtained from reference TRBV7-9 and TRBJ2-7, is as follows: DTGVSQNPRHKITKRGQNVTFRCDPISEHNRLYWYRQTLGQGPEFLTYFQNEAQLEKSRLLSDRFSAERPKGSFSTLEIQRTEQGDSAMYLCATFDFPGQGTYEQYFGPGTRLTVT.